These 16 T cell receptor beta chains were all obtained from the same sample, sequenced in a study of T cell repertoires in cytomegalovirus infection. TCRdb independently ran MiXCR on the reads; one entry per CDR3 protein. The table has under 200,000 distinct CDR3 sequences, roughly 18% seen once. Material for sequencing was CD8+ T cells from PBMCs. The receptors derive from a human donor in good health (CMV status not recorded). Some clones in this sample may be carry-over from other donors' samples.

The rearrangement links TRBV11-2 to TRBJ2-1; D gene ambiguous. CDR3 size: 15 residues. Deletions cut 3 bases from V and 10 bases from J, with 19 bases between. CDR1 and CDR2 (germline): SGHAT, FQNNGV. CDR3: CASSLWKDGTREQFF. The CDR3 coding sequence is TGTGCCAGCAGCTTGTGGAAGGACGGAACCAGGGAGCAGTTCTTC.

V and J are TRBV7-2 and TRBJ2-2, with D uncertain. The germline V and J ends were trimmed by 5 bases and 7 bases, with 20 bases remaining between them. The CDR3 runs to 16 residues. CDR1 and CDR2 (germline): SGHTA, FQGNSA. The CDR3 loop is CASSPRWAERGGELFF. The CDR3 DNA follows: TGTGCCAGCAGCCCCCGGTGGGCGGAGAGAGGCGGGGAGCTGTTTTTT.

In this sample, this clonotype turned up a few times. J is TRBJ2-1 and V is TRBV20-1, with 9 bases fitting TRBD1. V trimming: 0 bases; J trimming: 9 bases; junction bases outside the gene matches: 12. The CDR3 totals 16 residues. CDR1 is DFQATT and CDR2 is SNEGSKA in the germline V gene (reference sequence). DNA for the CDR3: TGCAGTGCTAGAGATACCCGGGACAGGGTCCGGGGTGAGCAGTTCTTC. This codes for CSARDTRDRVRGEQFF.

This clonotype was observed a few times. The V call is TRBV7-2, the J call TRBJ2-7; a weak D match, TRBD1 (6 bases). V was pared by 7 bases and J by 2 bases, with 21 bases between. Germline V gene lookup returns CDR1 SGHTA and CDR2 FQGNSA. The CDR3 runs 16 residues. CDR3 amino acids: CASTFDDRTFTYEQYF. CDR3 sequence (DNA): TGTGCCAGCACCTTCGATGACAGGACGTTTACCTACGAGCAGTACTTC.

The chain combines TRBV6-2 or TRBV6-3 with TRBJ1-6; D remains unclear. Germline V gives CDR1 MNHEY, CDR2 SVGEGT. CDR3 length: 16 amino acids. The ends were cut back, 0 bases at V and 10 bases at J, with 16 bases in the middle. Written as DNA, the CDR3 is TGTGCCAGCAGTTACTCAGAAGCCGTAACGGACTCACCCCTCCACTTT. Translating gives CASSYSEAVTDSPLHF.

The rearrangement uses TRBV7-9 and TRBJ2-1; no definite D call. The length of the CDR3 is 12 residues. Per germline, CDR1 SEHNR and CDR2 FQNEAQ (reference sequence). Trimming pared 7 bases from V and 4 bases from J, leaving 8 bases between. CDR3 residues: CASTGEYNEQFF. The CDR3 nucleotides are TGTGCCAGCACTGGAGAGTACAATGAGCAGTTCTTC. Using reference TRBV7-9 and TRBJ2-1 for the parts outside the CDR3, the full variable domain is DTGVSQNPRHKITKRGQNVTFRCDPISEHNRLYWYRQTLGQGPEFLTYFQNEAQLEKSRLLSDRFSAERPKGSFSTLEIQRTEQGDSAMYLCASTGEYNEQFFGPGTRLTVL.

The gene calls are TRBV3-1 and TRBJ2-7; D uncertain. The CDR3 has 16 amino acids. The ends were cut back, 1 base at V and 4 bases at J, with 17 bases in the middle. Looked up from germline, CDR1 is LGHDT and CDR2 is YNNKEL (reference sequence). This chain's CDR3 is CASSQGGHRTQYEQYF. The CDR3, as DNA: TGTGCCAGCAGCCAAGGGGGTCACCGAACTCAATACGAGCAGTACTTC.

Only a few counts were recorded for this clonotype. This sequence joins TRBV7-8 and TRBJ2-1; no definite D call. The V gene lost 1 base and the J gene lost 8 bases, with 12 bases spanning the gap. The CDR3 extends over 14 amino acids. Germline assignment: CDR1 SGHVS and CDR2 FQNEAQ. The CDR3 here is CASSLEKGMDEQFF. In nucleotides, the CDR3 is TGTGCCAGCAGCTTAGAGAAAGGAATGGATGAGCAGTTCTTC.

This clonotype was seen more than once but under ten times. CDR3 residues: CASSLNANYGYTF. The CDR3 DNA reads as TGTGCCAGCAGTTTAAACGCCAACTATGGCTACACCTTC. The chain is built from TRBV28 and TRBJ1-2; D is undetermined. The CDR3 is 13 residues long. V was cut by 2 bases and J by 2 bases, with 6 bases left in between. Per the germline V gene, CDR1 is MDHEN and CDR2 is SYDVKM.

The chain links TRBV7-9 to TRBJ1-2; 7 nucleotides agree with TRBD1. Trimming took 5 bases from V and 8 from J; bases not matched to a gene: 11. Germline values: CDR1 SEHNR, CDR2 FQNEAQ (reference sequence). This CDR3 region has 14 residues. The CDR3 reads CASSPQGETRGYTF. The DNA of the CDR3 is TGTGCCAGCAGCCCCCAGGGGGAAACGCGCGGCTACACCTTC.

The chain uses TRBV6-2 or TRBV6-3 and TRBJ2-3; 8 nucleotides align to TRBD1. Germline V gene data show CDR1 as MNHEY and CDR2 as SVGEGT. This CDR3 has 14 residues. J was trimmed by 2 bases and V by 10 bases; bases with no gene match: 8. CDR3 protein: CANDRGPHTDTQYF. CDR3 DNA: TGTGCCAACGACAGGGGCCCCCACACAGATACGCAGTATTTT.

On this clonotype: Sequence at one end of the junction differs from germline and may be a read error. The chain is built from TRBV7-9 and TRBJ1-1, with a possible D match to TRBD1 (6 bases). The CDR3 runs 11 residues. The germline CDR1 and CDR2 sequences are SEHNR and FQNEAQ (reference sequence). CDR3 loop: CATSGGTVAFF. CDR3 bases: TGTGCCACTTCCGGGGGCACTGTAGCTTTCTTT.

This clonotype was detected only a few times. J is TRBJ1-2 and V is TRBV9; 10 nucleotides align to TRBD1. Germline CDR1 is SGDLS and CDR2 is YYNGEE. The trim removed 4 bases at V and 10 bases at J, leaving 10 bases unmatched. The CDR3 is 14 amino acids. Here the CDR3 DNA reads TGTGCCAGCAGCCTCAGGGACAGGGGAGCGTTCTACACCTTC. This sequence encodes CASSLRDRGAFYTF.

CDR3 DNA sequence: TGTGCCAGTAGTATCCAGGATTCTCCCTCTAACGAGCAGTACTTC. Its protein is CASSIQDSPSNEQYF. The chain recombines TRBV19 with TRBJ2-7; no reliable D call. The CDR3 is 15 residues long. V was pared by 3 bases and J by 5 bases, with 17 bases between. The germline gives CDR1 LNHDA, CDR2 SQIVND (reference sequence).

This chain joins TRBV28 and TRBJ2-1; no clear D gene. Germline CDR1 MDHEN, CDR2 SYDVKM. The CDR3 spans 12 residues. V gave up 2 bases and J gave up 10 bases, with 9 bases separating them. The CDR3 bases are TGTGCCAGCAGTTTAATAGGGCGCGAGCAGTTCTTC. Protein product: CASSLIGREQFF.

This clonotype occurred a few times. The chain employs TRBV4-1 and TRBJ2-2; no definite D call. Trimming took off 0 bases at V and 3 bases at J, with 11 bases between the two ends. The CDR3 spans 16 residues. The germline gives CDR1 MGHRA, CDR2 YSYEKL. CDR3 sequence: CASSQEILRDTGELFF. The DNA of the CDR3 is TGCGCCAGCAGCCAAGAAATTCTAAGGGACACCGGGGAGCTGTTTTTT.